What follows describes a single T cell receptor beta chain. The data are from a study of T cells in Graves' hyperthyroidism and ophthalmopathy. This CDR3 comprises 15 residues. CDR1 and CDR2 from the germline V gene are DFQATT and SNEGSKA (reference sequence). Trimming took 5 bases from V and 1 from J, leaving 16 bases between them. The investigators amplified TCR beta CDR3 regions from RNA transcripts. The study used the HTBI primer set for a first-round RT-PCR of the TCR CDR3. TCRdb reprocessed the multiplex PCR reads via MiXCR and lists one record per CDR3 protein. The sample contains 600,000 to 850,000 distinct CDR3 sequences, 18% of which appear only once.

This TCR came from a woman in her 50s with Graves' hyperthyroidism that later progressed to Graves' ophthalmopathy. V is TRBV20-1 and J is TRBJ2-3; D possibly uses TRBD1 or TRBD2 (5 bases each). The sequencing input was blood. The DNA of the CDR3 is TGCAGTGCTCGGGACGCCCAAGGGGGCACAGATACGCAGTATTTT. It codes for CSARDAQGGTDTQYF.